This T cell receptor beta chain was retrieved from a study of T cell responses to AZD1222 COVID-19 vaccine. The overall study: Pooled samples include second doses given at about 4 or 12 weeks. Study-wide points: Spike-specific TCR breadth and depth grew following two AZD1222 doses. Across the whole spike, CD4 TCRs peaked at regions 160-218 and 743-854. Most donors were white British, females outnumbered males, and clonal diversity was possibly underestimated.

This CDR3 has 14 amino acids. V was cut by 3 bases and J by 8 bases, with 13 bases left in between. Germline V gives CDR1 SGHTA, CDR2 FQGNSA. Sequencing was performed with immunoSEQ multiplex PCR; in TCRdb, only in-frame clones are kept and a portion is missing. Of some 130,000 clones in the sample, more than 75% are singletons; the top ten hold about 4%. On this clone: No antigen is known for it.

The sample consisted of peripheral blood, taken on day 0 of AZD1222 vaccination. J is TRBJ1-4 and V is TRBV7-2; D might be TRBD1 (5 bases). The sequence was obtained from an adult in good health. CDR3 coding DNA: TGTGCCAGCAGCTTTAGGACTCCAGGGGAAAAACTGTTTTTT. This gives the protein CASSFRTPGEKLFF.